This is a list of T cell receptor beta chains from one sample in a study of T-cell memory formation after mild COVID-19. One entry per CDR3 protein results from TCRdb running MiXCR on the 5' RACE reads. The repertoire includes more than 350,000 distinct CDR3 sequences, about 21% of them detected once, and approximately 13% sits in the top ten. Sequences were obtained from PBMCs or a T cell subset sorted from them (not recorded which). Receptors originate from an adult woman who had mild COVID-19 (a few samples of this study predate the infection). Cell type and time point are not known. The CDR3 runs from the conserved cysteine through the conserved F or W. Each record gives: V gene, D gene, clone size, J gene, CDR3 protein, CDR3 DNA. A D gene is named only where the DNA matches it firmly. Part of the rows lack a size; the others show once, few, many or a class for expanded clones.

V gene: TRBV7-9; D gene: -; clone size: -; J gene: TRBJ1-2; CDR3 protein: CASSPHQTGSRGYTF; CDR3 DNA: TGTGCCAGCAGCCCCCATCAAACGGGGAGCCGTGGCTACACCTTC
V gene: TRBV20-1; D gene: TRBD2; clone size: -; J gene: TRBJ2-7; CDR3 protein: CSARQTSWSSYEQYF; CDR3 DNA: TGCAGTGCTAGACAGACTAGCTGGAGCTCCTACGAGCAGTACTTC
V gene: TRBV7-8; D gene: TRBD1; clone size: -; J gene: TRBJ1-6; CDR3 protein: CASSSTGGHNSPLHF; CDR3 DNA: TGTGCCAGCAGCTCTACAGGGGGCCATAATTCACCCCTCCACTTT
V gene: TRBV12-3/TRBV12-4; D gene: -; clone size: few; J gene: TRBJ2-2; CDR3 protein: CASSFGQSNTGELFF; CDR3 DNA: TGTGCCAGCAGTTTCGGCCAGTCGAACACCGGGGAGCTGTTTTTT
V gene: TRBV5-5; D gene: -; clone size: -; J gene: TRBJ2-3; CDR3 protein: CASSFLSADTQYF; CDR3 DNA: TGTGCCAGCAGCTTCCTCAGTGCAGATACGCAGTATTTT
V gene: TRBV12-3/TRBV12-4; D gene: TRBD1; clone size: -; J gene: TRBJ1-2; CDR3 protein: CASSSRLGQGLYGYTF; CDR3 DNA: TGTGCCAGCAGCAGTCGTCTCGGACAGGGTCTCTATGGCTACACCTTC
V gene: TRBV9; D gene: TRBD1; clone size: few; J gene: TRBJ2-7; CDR3 protein: CASSGSNDRAYEQYF; CDR3 DNA: TGTGCCAGCAGCGGGTCTAATGACAGGGCCTACGAGCAGTACTTC
V gene: TRBV7-9; D gene: TRBD2; clone size: few; J gene: TRBJ2-1; CDR3 protein: CASSSGLAGPRSEQFF; CDR3 DNA: TGTGCCAGCAGCTCGGGACTAGCGGGTCCCCGGTCTGAGCAGTTCTTC
V gene: TRBV6-1; D gene: TRBD2; clone size: few; J gene: TRBJ2-7; CDR3 protein: CAIYSPRGGSMYEQYF; CDR3 DNA: TGTGCCATCTATTCCCCGCGGGGGGGCTCGATGTACGAGCAGTACTTC
V gene: TRBV20-1; D gene: -; clone size: once; J gene: TRBJ1-4; CDR3 protein: CSVGASGSGSEKLFF; CDR3 DNA: TGCAGTGTTGGTGCTTCAGGGAGTGGCAGTGAAAAACTGTTTTTT
V gene: TRBV12-3/TRBV12-4; D gene: TRBD2; clone size: many; J gene: TRBJ2-1; CDR3 protein: CASSLRTPSGSNEQFF; CDR3 DNA: TGTGCCAGCAGTTTAAGGACGCCTAGCGGGTCGAATGAGCAGTTCTTC
V gene: TRBV4-1; D gene: -; clone size: -; J gene: TRBJ2-3; CDR3 protein: CASSLGGVPDTQYF; CDR3 DNA: TGCGCCAGCAGCCTAGGGGGGGTCCCAGATACGCAGTATTTT
V gene: TRBV14; D gene: -; clone size: few; J gene: TRBJ2-1; CDR3 protein: CASSQDSGKSYNEQFF; CDR3 DNA: TGTGCCAGCAGCCAAGATTCGGGAAAGTCCTACAATGAGCAGTTCTTC
V gene: TRBV12-3/TRBV12-4; D gene: -; clone size: many; J gene: TRBJ2-5; CDR3 protein: CASSATGQETQYF; CDR3 DNA: TGTGCCAGCAGCGCCACGGGCCAAGAGACCCAGTACTTC
V gene: TRBV12-3/TRBV12-4; D gene: -; clone size: few; J gene: TRBJ2-7; CDR3 protein: CASSPRGPITYEQYF; CDR3 DNA: TGTGCCAGCAGTCCACGTGGGCCGATAACCTACGAGCAGTACTTC
V gene: TRBV10-3; D gene: TRBD2; clone size: few; J gene: TRBJ2-3; CDR3 protein: CATSRDLAGATTDTQYF; CDR3 DNA: TGTGCCACCAGCAGAGATTTAGCGGGGGCCACCACAGATACGCAGTATTTT
V gene: TRBV10-3; D gene: -; clone size: -; J gene: TRBJ2-7; CDR3 protein: CAISRGQQSYEQYF; CDR3 DNA: TGTGCCATCAGCCGCGGCCAACAGAGCTACGAGCAGTACTTC
V gene: TRBV30; D gene: -; clone size: few; J gene: TRBJ1-5; CDR3 protein: CAWSVGTANQPQHF; CDR3 DNA: TGTGCCTGGAGTGTTGGAACAGCGAATCAGCCCCAGCATTTT
V gene: TRBV20-1; D gene: -; clone size: -; J gene: TRBJ2-1; CDR3 protein: CSASALDSLSYNEQFF; CDR3 DNA: TGCAGTGCTTCGGCCCTGGACAGTCTCTCCTACAATGAGCAGTTCTTC
V gene: TRBV15; D gene: TRBD2; clone size: -; J gene: TRBJ2-2; CDR3 protein: CATSSQRGRGELFF; CDR3 DNA: TGTGCCACCAGCTCCCAGCGGGGTAGAGGGGAGCTGTTTTTT
V gene: TRBV30; D gene: TRBD2; clone size: -; J gene: TRBJ2-1; CDR3 protein: CAWNPGLPVMDNEQFF; CDR3 DNA: TGTGCCTGGAATCCGGGACTACCAGTCATGGACAATGAGCAGTTCTTC
V gene: TRBV25-1; D gene: -; clone size: -; J gene: TRBJ2-4; CDR3 protein: CASSDGVGQYF; CDR3 DNA: TGTGCCAGCAGTGACGGGGTTGGTCAGTACTTC
V gene: TRBV24-1; D gene: TRBD2; clone size: few; J gene: TRBJ2-1; CDR3 protein: CATSAPGTSGGDEQFF; CDR3 DNA: TGTGCCACCAGTGCTCCCGGGACTAGCGGCGGCGATGAGCAGTTCTTC
V gene: TRBV7-9; D gene: -; clone size: -; J gene: TRBJ2-5; CDR3 protein: CASSLATGRKTQYF; CDR3 DNA: TGTGCCAGCAGCTTAGCGACGGGTAGGAAGACCCAGTACTTC
V gene: TRBV19; D gene: -; clone size: -; J gene: TRBJ2-5; CDR3 protein: CASSALQGFQETQYF; CDR3 DNA: TGTGCCAGTAGTGCCCTCCAGGGGTTCCAAGAGACCCAGTACTTC
V gene: TRBV7-2; D gene: TRBD1; clone size: many; J gene: TRBJ1-2; CDR3 protein: CASSPRTGRGYGYTF; CDR3 DNA: TGTGCCAGCAGCCCCCGGACAGGGAGGGGATATGGCTACACCTTC
V gene: TRBV7-2; D gene: -; clone size: -; J gene: TRBJ2-7; CDR3 protein: CASKPSSGGYEQYF; CDR3 DNA: TGTGCCAGCAAACCTAGCAGCGGTGGGTACGAGCAGTACTTC
V gene: TRBV19; D gene: TRBD1; clone size: many; J gene: TRBJ1-2; CDR3 protein: CASRPRDRTNYGYTF; CDR3 DNA: TGTGCCAGTAGGCCCCGGGACAGGACTAACTATGGCTACACCTTC
V gene: TRBV4-2; D gene: TRBD2; clone size: -; J gene: TRBJ2-3; CDR3 protein: CASSQRSSGPNTQYF; CDR3 DNA: TGTGCCAGCAGCCAAAGGTCTAGCGGACCGAATACGCAGTATTTT
V gene: TRBV12-5; D gene: -; clone size: -; J gene: TRBJ1-2; CDR3 protein: CASGFSDSVGGYTF; CDR3 DNA: TGTGCTAGTGGTTTCTCGGACTCCGTGGGCGGCTACACCTTC
V gene: TRBV2; D gene: TRBD2; clone size: many; J gene: TRBJ2-7; CDR3 protein: CASTSGVSYEQYF; CDR3 DNA: TGTGCATCTACTAGCGGGGTGTCCTACGAGCAGTACTTC
V gene: TRBV27; D gene: TRBD1; clone size: -; J gene: TRBJ1-5; CDR3 protein: CASSSAQPTGEPQHF; CDR3 DNA: TGTGCCAGCAGTTCGGCCCAACCGACAGGGGAGCCCCAGCATTTT
V gene: TRBV7-9; D gene: TRBD1; clone size: many; J gene: TRBJ2-2; CDR3 protein: CASSSKFLQGTQRTGELFF; CDR3 DNA: TGTGCCAGCAGCTCCAAATTTCTACAGGGGACCCAACGGACCGGGGAGCTGTTTTTT
V gene: TRBV5-6; D gene: -; clone size: -; J gene: TRBJ2-3; CDR3 protein: CASSVVGRRTDTQYF; CDR3 DNA: TGTGCCAGCAGCGTCGTTGGGAGGCGCACAGATACGCAGTATTTT
V gene: TRBV20-1; D gene: -; clone size: few; J gene: TRBJ1-1; CDR3 protein: CSAARGPLGISEAFF; CDR3 DNA: TGCAGTGCCGCCAGGGGCCCGCTGGGTATAAGTGAAGCTTTCTTT
V gene: TRBV24-1; D gene: TRBD2; clone size: few; J gene: TRBJ2-1; CDR3 protein: CATSDPAGGPGTYNEQFF; CDR3 DNA: TGTGCCACCAGTGATCCAGCGGGAGGGCCGGGAACCTACAATGAGCAGTTCTTC
V gene: TRBV5-1; D gene: TRBD2; clone size: -; J gene: TRBJ2-1; CDR3 protein: CASTPLAGGIYNEQFF; CDR3 DNA: TGCGCCAGCACCCCCCTAGCGGGAGGGATCTACAATGAGCAGTTCTTC
V gene: TRBV7-6; D gene: TRBD2; clone size: many; J gene: TRBJ2-3; CDR3 protein: CASSGSGTSLSTDTQYF; CDR3 DNA: TGTGCCAGCAGCGGTAGTGGGACTAGCCTAAGCACAGATACGCAGTATTTT
V gene: TRBV7-9; D gene: -; clone size: few; J gene: TRBJ2-5; CDR3 protein: CASSDLRGFGETQYF; CDR3 DNA: TGTGCCAGCAGTGATCTGAGGGGATTTGGGGAGACCCAGTACTTC
V gene: TRBV12-3/TRBV12-4; D gene: -; clone size: few; J gene: TRBJ1-4; CDR3 protein: CASSLGQSLFF; CDR3 DNA: TGTGCCAGCAGTTTGGGGCAGTCATTGTTTTTT
V gene: TRBV29-1; D gene: -; clone size: -; J gene: TRBJ2-7; CDR3 protein: CSVENMYEQYF; CDR3 DNA: TGCAGCGTTGAGAACATGTACGAGCAGTACTTC
V gene: TRBV7-9; D gene: TRBD1; clone size: -; J gene: TRBJ2-7; CDR3 protein: CASSVMGQGGYEQYF; CDR3 DNA: TGTGCCAGCAGCGTAATGGGACAGGGAGGCTACGAGCAGTACTTC
V gene: TRBV3-1; D gene: TRBD1; clone size: -; J gene: TRBJ2-6; CDR3 protein: CASSTRQGTGANVLTF; CDR3 DNA: TGTGCCAGCAGCACCCGACAGGGTACCGGGGCCAACGTCCTGACTTTC
V gene: TRBV5-1; D gene: -; clone size: many; J gene: TRBJ1-5; CDR3 protein: CASRMGANQPQHF; CDR3 DNA: TGCGCCAGCAGAATGGGGGCCAATCAGCCCCAGCATTTT
V gene: TRBV7-3; D gene: -; clone size: few; J gene: TRBJ2-1; CDR3 protein: CASSLDRGYNEQFF; CDR3 DNA: TGTGCCAGCAGCTTGGACCGGGGATACAATGAGCAGTTCTTC
V gene: TRBV12-3/TRBV12-4; D gene: -; clone size: few; J gene: TRBJ2-7; CDR3 protein: CASSPWGTEPYEQYF; CDR3 DNA: TGTGCCAGCAGTCCCTGGGGGACGGAACCCTACGAGCAGTACTTC
V gene: TRBV9; D gene: -; clone size: -; J gene: TRBJ1-5; CDR3 protein: CASSQQGLNQPQHF; CDR3 DNA: TGTGCCAGCAGCCAACAGGGATTGAATCAGCCCCAGCATTTT
V gene: TRBV7-3; D gene: -; clone size: many; J gene: TRBJ2-6; CDR3 protein: CASSSGGAGANVLTF; CDR3 DNA: TGTGCCAGCAGCTCAGGTGGGGCTGGGGCCAACGTCCTGACTTTC
V gene: TRBV5-1; D gene: TRBD1; clone size: -; J gene: TRBJ1-1; CDR3 protein: CASSLVPGQRNTEAFF; CDR3 DNA: TGCGCCAGCAGCTTGGTACCGGGACAGCGGAACACTGAAGCTTTCTTT
V gene: TRBV7-9; D gene: -; clone size: once; J gene: TRBJ1-2; CDR3 protein: CASSLTSPYGYTF; CDR3 DNA: TGTGCCAGCAGCTTAACTTCCCCGTATGGCTACACCTTC
V gene: TRBV3-1; D gene: TRBD2; clone size: many; J gene: TRBJ2-7; CDR3 protein: CASSRGLAETYEQYF; CDR3 DNA: TGTGCCAGCAGCCGCGGACTAGCGGAGACCTACGAGCAGTACTTC
V gene: TRBV20-1; D gene: TRBD1; clone size: many; J gene: TRBJ2-5; CDR3 protein: CSAPKTGRKETQYF; CDR3 DNA: TGCAGTGCCCCGAAGACAGGGAGAAAGGAGACCCAGTACTTC
V gene: TRBV4-2; D gene: TRBD1; clone size: -; J gene: TRBJ2-7; CDR3 protein: CASSVGQGAVEQYF; CDR3 DNA: TGTGCCAGCAGCGTAGGACAGGGGGCTGTCGAGCAGTACTTC
V gene: TRBV12-5; D gene: -; clone size: -; J gene: TRBJ2-7; CDR3 protein: CASANQESEQYF; CDR3 DNA: TGTGCTAGTGCCAATCAGGAAAGCGAGCAGTACTTC
V gene: TRBV12-3/TRBV12-4; D gene: TRBD2; clone size: few; J gene: TRBJ2-1; CDR3 protein: CASSGGAGGSREQFF; CDR3 DNA: TGTGCCAGCAGCGGGGGAGCGGGAGGATCGAGAGAGCAGTTCTTC